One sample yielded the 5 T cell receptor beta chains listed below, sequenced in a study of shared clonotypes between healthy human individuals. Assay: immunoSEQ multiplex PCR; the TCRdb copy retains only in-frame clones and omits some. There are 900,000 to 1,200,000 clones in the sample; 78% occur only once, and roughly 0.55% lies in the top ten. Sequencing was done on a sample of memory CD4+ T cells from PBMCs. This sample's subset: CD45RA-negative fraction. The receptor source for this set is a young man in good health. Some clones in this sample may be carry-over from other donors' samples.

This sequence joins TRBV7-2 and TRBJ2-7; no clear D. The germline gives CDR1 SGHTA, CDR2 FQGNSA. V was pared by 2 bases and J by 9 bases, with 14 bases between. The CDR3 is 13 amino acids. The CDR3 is CASSLYLGTGQYF. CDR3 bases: TGTGCCAGCAGCTTATATTTAGGCACGGGGCAGTACTTC. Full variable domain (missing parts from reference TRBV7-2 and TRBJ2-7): GAGVSQSPSNKVTEKGKDVELRCDPISGHTALYWYRQSLGQGLEFLIYFQGNSAPDKSGLPSDRFSAERTGGSVSTLTIQRTQQEDSAVYLCASSLYLGTGQYFGPGTRLTVT.

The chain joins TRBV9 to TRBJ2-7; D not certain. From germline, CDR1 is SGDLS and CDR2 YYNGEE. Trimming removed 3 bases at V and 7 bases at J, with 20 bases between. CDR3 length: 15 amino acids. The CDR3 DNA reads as TGTGCCAGCAGCGCCGAAGGTCGGCGCTTCGAGGAGCAGTACTTC. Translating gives CASSAEGRRFEEQYF. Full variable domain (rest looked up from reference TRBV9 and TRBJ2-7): DSGVTQTPKHLITATGQRVTLRCSPRSGDLSVYWYQQSLDQGLQFLIQYYNGEERAKGNILERFSAQQFPDLHSELNLSSLELGDSALYFCASSAEGRRFEEQYFGPGTRLTVT.

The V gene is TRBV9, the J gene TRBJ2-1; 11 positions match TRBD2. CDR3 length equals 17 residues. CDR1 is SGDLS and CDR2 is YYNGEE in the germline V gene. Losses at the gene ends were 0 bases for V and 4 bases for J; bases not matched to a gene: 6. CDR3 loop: CASSVATSGMVYNEQFF. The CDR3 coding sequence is TGTGCCAGCAGCGTAGCGACTAGCGGGATGGTTTACAATGAGCAGTTCTTC.

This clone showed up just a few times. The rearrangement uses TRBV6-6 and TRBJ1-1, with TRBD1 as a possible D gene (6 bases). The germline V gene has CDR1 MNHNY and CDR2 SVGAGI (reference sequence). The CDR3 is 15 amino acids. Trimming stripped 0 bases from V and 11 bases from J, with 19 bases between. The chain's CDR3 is CASSYSLDSGLGAFF. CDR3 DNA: TGTGCCAGCAGTTACTCTCTGGACAGCGGTTTGGGGGCTTTCTTT.

For the CDR3, the DNA is TGTGCCAGTACTGGGGAGGGAGAGACCCAGTACTTC. Protein product: CASTGEGETQYF. V gene TRBV19 combines with J gene TRBJ2-5, with 7 bases aligning to TRBD2. J was trimmed by 4 bases and V by 7 bases; bases with no gene match: 3. CDR3 size: 12 residues. Per the germline V gene, CDR1 is LNHDA and CDR2 is SQIVND (reference sequence).